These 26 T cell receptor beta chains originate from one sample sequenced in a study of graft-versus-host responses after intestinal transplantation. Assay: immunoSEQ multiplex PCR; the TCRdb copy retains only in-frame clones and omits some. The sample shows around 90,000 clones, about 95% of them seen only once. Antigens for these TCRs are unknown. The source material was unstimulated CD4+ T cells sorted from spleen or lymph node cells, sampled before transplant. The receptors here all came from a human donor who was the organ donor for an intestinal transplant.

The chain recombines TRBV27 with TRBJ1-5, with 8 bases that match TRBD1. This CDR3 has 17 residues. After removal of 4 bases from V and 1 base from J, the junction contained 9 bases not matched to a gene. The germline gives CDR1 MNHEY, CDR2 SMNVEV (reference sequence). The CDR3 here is CASSSHRDRSSNQPQHF. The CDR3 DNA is TGTGCCAGCAGTTCCCACCGGGACAGGTCGAGCAATCAGCCCCAGCATTTT.

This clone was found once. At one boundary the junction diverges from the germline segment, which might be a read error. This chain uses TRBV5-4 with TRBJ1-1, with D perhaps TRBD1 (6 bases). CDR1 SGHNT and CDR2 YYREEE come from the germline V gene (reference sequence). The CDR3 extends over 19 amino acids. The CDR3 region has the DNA TGTGCCAGCAGCTTGACCCAAAAGGGGGGCGCATTAAGGAACAGTGAAGCTTTCTTT. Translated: CASSLTQKGGALRNSEAFF.

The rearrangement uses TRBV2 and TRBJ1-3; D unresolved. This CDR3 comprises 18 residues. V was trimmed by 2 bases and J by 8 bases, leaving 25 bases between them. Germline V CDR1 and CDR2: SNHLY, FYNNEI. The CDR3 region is CASSEPEETTPTTDTIYF. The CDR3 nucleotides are TGTGCCAGCAGTGAACCAGAGGAGACGACCCCGACTACCGACACCATATATTTT.

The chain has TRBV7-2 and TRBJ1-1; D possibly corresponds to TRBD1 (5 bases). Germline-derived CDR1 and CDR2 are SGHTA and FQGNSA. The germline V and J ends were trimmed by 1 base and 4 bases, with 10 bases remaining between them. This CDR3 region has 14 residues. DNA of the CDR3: TGTGCCAGCAGCTTAGTGTCAGGGACCACTGAAGCTTTCTTT. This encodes CASSLVSGTTEAFF.

The CDR3 loop is CASSPDRAQGYTF. DNA of the CDR3: TGCGCCAGCAGCCCGGACAGGGCACAGGGCTACACCTTC. The rearrangement joins TRBV5-1 to TRBJ1-2, with 8 bases identical to TRBD1. The germline gives CDR1 SGHRS, CDR2 YFSETQ. This CDR3 has 13 residues. V was clipped by 4 bases and J by 8 bases; unmatched bases: 7. Full variable domain (missing parts from reference TRBV5-1 and TRBJ1-2): KAGVTQTPRYLIKTRGQQVTLSCSPISGHRSVSWYQQTPGQGLQFLFEYFSETQRNKGNFPGRFSGRQFSNSRSEMNVSTLELGDSALYLCASSPDRAQGYTFGSGTRLTVV.

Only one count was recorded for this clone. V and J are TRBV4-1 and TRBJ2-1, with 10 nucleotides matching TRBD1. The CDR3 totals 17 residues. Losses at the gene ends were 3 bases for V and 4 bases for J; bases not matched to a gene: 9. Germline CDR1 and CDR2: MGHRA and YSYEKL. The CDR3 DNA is TGCGCCAGCAGCCAGGGGGTAGGGGACAGGGGTTACAATGAGCAGTTCTTC. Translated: CASSQGVGDRGYNEQFF.

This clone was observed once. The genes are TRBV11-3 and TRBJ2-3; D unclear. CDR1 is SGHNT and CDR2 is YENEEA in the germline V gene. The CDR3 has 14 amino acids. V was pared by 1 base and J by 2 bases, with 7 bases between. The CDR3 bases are TGTGCCAGCAGCTTAGGGTCAGCCACAGATACGCAGTATTTT. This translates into CASSLGSATDTQYF. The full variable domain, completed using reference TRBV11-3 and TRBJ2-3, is EAGVVQSPRYKIIEKKQPVAFWCNPISGHNTLYWYLQNLGQGPELLIRYENEEAVDDSQLPKDRFSAERLKGVDSTLKIQPAELGDSAVYLCASSLGSATDTQYFGPGTRLTVL.

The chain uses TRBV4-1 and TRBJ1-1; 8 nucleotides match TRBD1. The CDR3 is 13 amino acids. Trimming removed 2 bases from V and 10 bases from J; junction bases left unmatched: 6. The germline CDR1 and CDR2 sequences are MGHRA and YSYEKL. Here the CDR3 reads CASSQTGQGSAFF. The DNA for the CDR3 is TGCGCCAGCAGCCAAACCGGACAGGGTTCAGCTTTCTTT.

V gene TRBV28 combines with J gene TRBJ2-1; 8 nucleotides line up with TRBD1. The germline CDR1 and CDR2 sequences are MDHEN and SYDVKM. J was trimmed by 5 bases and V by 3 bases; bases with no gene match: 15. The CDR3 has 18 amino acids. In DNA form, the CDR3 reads TGTGCCAGCAGTTTTCCCAGAACAGGGGGAGTACTTCACAATGAGCAGTTCTTC. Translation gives CASSFPRTGGVLHNEQFF.

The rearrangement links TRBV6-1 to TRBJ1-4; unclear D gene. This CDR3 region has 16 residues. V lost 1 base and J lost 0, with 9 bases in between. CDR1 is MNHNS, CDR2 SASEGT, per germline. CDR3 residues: CASSEVPPPTNEKLFF. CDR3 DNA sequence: TGTGCCAGCAGTGAAGTCCCCCCCCCAACTAATGAAAAACTGTTTTTT.

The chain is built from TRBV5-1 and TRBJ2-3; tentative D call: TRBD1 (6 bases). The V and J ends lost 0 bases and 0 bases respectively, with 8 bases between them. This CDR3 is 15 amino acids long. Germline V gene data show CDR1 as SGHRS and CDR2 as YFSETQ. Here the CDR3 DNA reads TGCGCCAGCAGCTTGGCGGGACATAGCACAGATACGCAGTATTTT. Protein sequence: CASSLAGHSTDTQYF.

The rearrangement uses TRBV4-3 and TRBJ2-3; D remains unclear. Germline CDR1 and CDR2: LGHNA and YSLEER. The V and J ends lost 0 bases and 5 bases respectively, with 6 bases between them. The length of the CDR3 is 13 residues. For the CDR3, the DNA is TGCGCCAGCAGCCAAGAAAGACAAGATACGCAGTATTTT. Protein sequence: CASSQERQDTQYF.

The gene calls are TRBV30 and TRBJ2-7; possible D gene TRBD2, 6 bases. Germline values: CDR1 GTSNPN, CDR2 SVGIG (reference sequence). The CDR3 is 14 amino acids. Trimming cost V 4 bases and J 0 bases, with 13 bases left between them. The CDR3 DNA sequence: TGTGCCTGGAATGGTCAGGGAGGCTCCTACGAGCAGTACTTC. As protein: CAWNGQGGSYEQYF.

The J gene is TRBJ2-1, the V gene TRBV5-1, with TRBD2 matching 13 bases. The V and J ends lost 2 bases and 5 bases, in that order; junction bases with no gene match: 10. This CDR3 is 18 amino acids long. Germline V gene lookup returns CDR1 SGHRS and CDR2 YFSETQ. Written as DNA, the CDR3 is TGCGCCAGCAGCTTAAGGACTAGCGGGGGCCAGCGTAACAATGAGCAGTTCTTC. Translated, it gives CASSLRTSGGQRNNEQFF.

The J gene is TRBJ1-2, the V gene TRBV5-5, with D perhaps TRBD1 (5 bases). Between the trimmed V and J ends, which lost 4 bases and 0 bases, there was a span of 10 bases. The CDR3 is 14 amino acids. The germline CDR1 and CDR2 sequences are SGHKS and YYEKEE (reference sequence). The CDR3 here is CASSGRQSNYGYTF. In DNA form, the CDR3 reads TGTGCCAGCAGCGGCCGACAGTCTAACTATGGCTACACCTTC.

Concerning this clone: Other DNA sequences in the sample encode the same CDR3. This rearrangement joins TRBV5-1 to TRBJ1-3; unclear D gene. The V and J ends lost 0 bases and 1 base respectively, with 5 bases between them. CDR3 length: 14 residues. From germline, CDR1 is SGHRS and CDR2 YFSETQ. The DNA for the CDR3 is TGCGCCAGCAGCTTGGGAGGATCTGGAAACACCATATATTTT. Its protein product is CASSLGGSGNTIYF.

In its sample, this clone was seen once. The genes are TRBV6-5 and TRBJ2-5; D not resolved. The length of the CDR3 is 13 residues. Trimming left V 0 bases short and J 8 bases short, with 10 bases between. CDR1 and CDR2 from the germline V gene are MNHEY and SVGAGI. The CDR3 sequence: CASSYSMVGTQYF. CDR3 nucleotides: TGTGCCAGCAGTTACTCGATGGTTGGAACCCAGTACTTC.

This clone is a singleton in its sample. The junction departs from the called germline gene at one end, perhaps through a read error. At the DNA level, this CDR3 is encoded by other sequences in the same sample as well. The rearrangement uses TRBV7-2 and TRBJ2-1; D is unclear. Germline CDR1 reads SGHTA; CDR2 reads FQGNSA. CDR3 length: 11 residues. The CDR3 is CASSLRYEQFF. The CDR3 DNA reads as TGCGCCAGCAGCCTACGGTACGAGCAGTTCTTC.

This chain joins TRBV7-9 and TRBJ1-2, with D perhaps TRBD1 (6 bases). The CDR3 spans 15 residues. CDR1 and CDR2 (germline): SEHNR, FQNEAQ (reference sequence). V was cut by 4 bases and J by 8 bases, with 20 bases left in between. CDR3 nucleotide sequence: TGTGCCAGCAGCTCGGAGGGGGGGACCCCGACGGGCTACACCTTC. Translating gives CASSSEGGTPTGYTF.

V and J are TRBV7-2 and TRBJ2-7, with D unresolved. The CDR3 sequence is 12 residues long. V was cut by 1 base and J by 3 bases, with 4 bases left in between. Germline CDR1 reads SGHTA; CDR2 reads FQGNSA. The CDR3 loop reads CASSLGRYEQYF. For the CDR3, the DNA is TGTGCCAGCAGCTTAGGACGCTACGAGCAGTACTTC.

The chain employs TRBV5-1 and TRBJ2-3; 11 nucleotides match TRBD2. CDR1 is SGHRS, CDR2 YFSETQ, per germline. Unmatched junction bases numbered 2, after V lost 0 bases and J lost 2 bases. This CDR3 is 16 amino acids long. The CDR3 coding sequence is TGCGCCAGCAGCTTGGGACTAGCGGGGAACACAGATACGCAGTATTTT. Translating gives CASSLGLAGNTDTQYF.

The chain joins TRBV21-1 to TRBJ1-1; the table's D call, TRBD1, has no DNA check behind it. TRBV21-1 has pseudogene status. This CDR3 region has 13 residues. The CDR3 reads CASSTTGGTEAFF. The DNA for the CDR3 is TGTGCCAGCAGCACGACAGGGGGCACTGAAGCTTTCTTT.

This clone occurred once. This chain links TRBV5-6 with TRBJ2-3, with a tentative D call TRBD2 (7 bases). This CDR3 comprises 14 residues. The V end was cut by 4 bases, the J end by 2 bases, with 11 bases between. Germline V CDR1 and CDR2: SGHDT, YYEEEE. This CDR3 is CASSRGGSTDTQYF. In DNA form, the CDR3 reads TGTGCCAGCAGCCGCGGGGGCTCCACAGATACGCAGTATTTT.

The CDR3 sequence: CASKNLAEAFF. CDR3 bases: TGTGCCAGCAAAAACCTGGCTGAAGCTTTCTTT. The rearrangement links TRBV6-5 to TRBJ1-1; D remains unclear. The CDR3 runs 11 residues. V was trimmed by 7 bases and J by 6 bases, leaving 9 bases between them. Germline assignment: CDR1 MNHEY and CDR2 SVGAGI.

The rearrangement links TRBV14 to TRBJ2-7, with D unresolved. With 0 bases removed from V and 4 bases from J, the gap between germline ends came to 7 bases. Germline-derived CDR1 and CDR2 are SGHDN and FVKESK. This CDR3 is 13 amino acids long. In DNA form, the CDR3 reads TGTGCCAGCAGCCAAGACACCGGTTACGAGCAGTACTTC. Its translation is CASSQDTGYEQYF.

CDR3 DNA: TGTGCCATCAGTGGGGGACAGGGCAATCAGCCCCAGCATTTT. It yields the protein CAISGGQGNQPQHF. The chain joins TRBV10-3 to TRBJ1-5; 8 nucleotides align to TRBD1. The ends lost 4 bases at V and 2 bases at J; junction bases unmatched: 1. This CDR3 contains 14 residues. From germline, CDR1 is ENHRY and CDR2 SYGVKD.